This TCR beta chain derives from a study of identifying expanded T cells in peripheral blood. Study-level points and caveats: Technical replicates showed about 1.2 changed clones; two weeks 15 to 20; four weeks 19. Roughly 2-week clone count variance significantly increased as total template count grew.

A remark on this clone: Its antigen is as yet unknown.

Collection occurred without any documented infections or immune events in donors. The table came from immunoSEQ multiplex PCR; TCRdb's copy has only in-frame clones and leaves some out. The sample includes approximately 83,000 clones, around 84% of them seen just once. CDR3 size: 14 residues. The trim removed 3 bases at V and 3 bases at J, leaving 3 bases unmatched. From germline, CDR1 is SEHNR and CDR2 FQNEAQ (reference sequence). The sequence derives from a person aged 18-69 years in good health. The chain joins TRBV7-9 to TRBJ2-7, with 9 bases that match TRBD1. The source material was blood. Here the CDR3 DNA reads TGTGCCAGCAGCTTCACAGGGGGCATCTACGAGCAGTACTTC. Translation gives CASSFTGGIYEQYF.